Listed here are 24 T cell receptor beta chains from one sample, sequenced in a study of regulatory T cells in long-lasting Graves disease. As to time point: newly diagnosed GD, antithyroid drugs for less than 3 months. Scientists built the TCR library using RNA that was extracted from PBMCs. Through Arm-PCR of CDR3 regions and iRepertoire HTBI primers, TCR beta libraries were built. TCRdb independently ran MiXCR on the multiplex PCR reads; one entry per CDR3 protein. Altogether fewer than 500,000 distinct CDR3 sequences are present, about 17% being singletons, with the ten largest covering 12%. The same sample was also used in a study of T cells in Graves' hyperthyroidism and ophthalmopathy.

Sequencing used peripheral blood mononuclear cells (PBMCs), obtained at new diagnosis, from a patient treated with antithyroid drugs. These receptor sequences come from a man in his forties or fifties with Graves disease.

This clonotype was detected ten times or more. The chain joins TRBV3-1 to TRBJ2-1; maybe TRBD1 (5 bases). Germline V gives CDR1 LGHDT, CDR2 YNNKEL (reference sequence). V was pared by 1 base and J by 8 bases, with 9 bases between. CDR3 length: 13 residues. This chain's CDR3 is CASSQVGADEQFF. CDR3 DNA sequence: TGTGCCAGCAGCCAAGTTGGGGCGGATGAGCAGTTCTTC.

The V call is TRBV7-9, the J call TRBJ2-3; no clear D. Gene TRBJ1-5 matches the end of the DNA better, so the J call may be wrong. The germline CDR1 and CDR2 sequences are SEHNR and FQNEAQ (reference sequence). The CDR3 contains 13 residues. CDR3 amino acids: CASSLGYTDTQHF. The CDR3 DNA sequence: TGTGCCAGCAGCTTAGGGTACACAGATACGCAGCATTTT.

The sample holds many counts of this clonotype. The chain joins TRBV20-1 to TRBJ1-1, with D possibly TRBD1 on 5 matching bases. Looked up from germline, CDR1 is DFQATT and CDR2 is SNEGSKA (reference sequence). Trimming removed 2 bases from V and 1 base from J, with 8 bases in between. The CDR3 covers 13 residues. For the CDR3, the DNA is TGCAGTGCTAGACAGGGCAGGAACACTGAAGCTTTCTTT. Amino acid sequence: CSARQGRNTEAFF.

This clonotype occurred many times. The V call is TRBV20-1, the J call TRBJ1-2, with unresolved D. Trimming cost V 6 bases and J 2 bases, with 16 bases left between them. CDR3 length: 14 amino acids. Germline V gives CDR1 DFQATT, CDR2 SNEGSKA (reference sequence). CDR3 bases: TGCAGTGCGAGTGGGTGGTCTACCAACTATGGCTACACCTTC. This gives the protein CSASGWSTNYGYTF.

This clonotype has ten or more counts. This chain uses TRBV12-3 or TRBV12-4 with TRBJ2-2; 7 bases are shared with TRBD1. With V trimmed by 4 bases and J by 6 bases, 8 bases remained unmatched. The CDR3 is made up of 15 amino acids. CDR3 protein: CASSSLRGQAGELFF. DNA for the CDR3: TGTGCCAGCAGTTCACTAAGGGGGCAGGCCGGGGAGCTGTTTTTT.

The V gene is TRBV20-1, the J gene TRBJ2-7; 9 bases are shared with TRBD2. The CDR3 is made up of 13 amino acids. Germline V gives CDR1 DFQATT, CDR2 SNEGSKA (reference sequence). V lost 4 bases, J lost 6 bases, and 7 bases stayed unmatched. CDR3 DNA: TGCAGTGCTATTAGCGGGAGTTCCCGCGAGCAGTACTTC. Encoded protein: CSAISGSSREQYF.

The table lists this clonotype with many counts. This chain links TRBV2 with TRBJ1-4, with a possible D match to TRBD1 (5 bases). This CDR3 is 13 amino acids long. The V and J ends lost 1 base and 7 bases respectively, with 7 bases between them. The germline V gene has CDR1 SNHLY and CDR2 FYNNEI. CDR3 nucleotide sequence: TGTGCCAGCAGTGAAGTCGGGGGTGAAAAACTGTTTTTT. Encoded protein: CASSEVGGEKLFF.

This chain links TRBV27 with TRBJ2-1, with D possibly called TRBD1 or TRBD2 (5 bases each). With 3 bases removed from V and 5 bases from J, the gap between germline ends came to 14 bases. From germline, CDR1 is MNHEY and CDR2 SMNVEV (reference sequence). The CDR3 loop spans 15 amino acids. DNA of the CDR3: TGTGCCAGCAGTTTGTTTGGGGGAGTGAACAATGAGCAGTTCTTC. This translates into CASSLFGGVNNEQFF.

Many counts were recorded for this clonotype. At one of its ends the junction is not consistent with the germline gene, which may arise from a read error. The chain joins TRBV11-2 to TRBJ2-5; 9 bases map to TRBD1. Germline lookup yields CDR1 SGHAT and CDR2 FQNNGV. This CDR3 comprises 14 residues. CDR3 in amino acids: CARSAGQGLETQYF. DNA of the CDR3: TGTGCCCGCAGCGCCGGACAGGGGCTGGAGACCCAGTACTTC.

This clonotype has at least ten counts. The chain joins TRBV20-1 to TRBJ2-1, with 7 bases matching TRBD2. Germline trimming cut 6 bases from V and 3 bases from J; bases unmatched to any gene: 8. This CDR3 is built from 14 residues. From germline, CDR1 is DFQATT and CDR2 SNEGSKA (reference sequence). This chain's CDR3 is CSALASGLYNEQFF. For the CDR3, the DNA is TGCAGTGCGTTGGCTAGCGGCCTCTACAATGAGCAGTTCTTC.

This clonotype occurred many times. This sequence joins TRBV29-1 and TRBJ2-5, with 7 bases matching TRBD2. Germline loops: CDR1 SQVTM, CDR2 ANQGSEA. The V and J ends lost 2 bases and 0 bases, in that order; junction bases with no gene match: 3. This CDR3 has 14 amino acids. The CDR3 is CSVERRGNQETQYF. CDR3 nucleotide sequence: TGCAGCGTTGAAAGGCGGGGGAACCAAGAGACCCAGTACTTC.

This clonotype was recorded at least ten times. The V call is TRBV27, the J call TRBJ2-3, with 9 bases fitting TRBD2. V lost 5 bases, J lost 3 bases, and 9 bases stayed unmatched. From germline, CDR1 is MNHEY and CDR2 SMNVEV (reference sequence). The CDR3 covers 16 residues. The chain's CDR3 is CASSLLAGEVTDTQYF. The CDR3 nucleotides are TGTGCCAGCAGTCTCTTAGCGGGAGAGGTTACAGATACGCAGTATTTT.

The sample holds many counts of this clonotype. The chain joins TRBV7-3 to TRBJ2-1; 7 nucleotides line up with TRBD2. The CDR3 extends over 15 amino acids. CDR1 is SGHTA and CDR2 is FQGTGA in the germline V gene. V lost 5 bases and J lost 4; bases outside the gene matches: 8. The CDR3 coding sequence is TGTGCCAGCAGCACCGGGGCTAGCGGTTACAATGAGCAGTTCTTC. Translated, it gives CASSTGASGYNEQFF. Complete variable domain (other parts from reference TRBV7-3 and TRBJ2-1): GAGVSQTPSNKVTEKGKYVELRCDPISGHTALYWYRQSLGQGPEFLIYFQGTGAADDSGLPNDRFFAVRPEGSVSTLKIQRTERGDSAVYLCASSTGASGYNEQFFGPGTRLTVL.

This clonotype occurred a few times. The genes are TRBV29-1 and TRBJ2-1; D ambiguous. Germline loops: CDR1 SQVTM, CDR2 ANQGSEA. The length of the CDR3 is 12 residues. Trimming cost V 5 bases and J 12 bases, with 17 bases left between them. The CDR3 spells CSVWETPTGQFF. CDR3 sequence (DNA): TGCAGCGTTTGGGAAACCCCCACTGGGCAGTTCTTC.

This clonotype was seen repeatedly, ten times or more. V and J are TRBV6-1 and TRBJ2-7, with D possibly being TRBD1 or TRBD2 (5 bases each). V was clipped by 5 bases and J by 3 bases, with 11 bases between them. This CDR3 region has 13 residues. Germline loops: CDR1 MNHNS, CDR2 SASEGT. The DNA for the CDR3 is TGTGCCAGCAGTCTTCGGGACCTCTACGAGCAGTACTTC. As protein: CASSLRDLYEQYF.

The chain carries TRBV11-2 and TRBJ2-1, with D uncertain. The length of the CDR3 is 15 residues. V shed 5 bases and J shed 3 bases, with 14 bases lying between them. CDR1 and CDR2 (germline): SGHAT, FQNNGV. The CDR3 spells CASSPLSWYYNEQFF. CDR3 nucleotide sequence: TGTGCCAGCAGCCCTCTCTCCTGGTACTACAATGAGCAGTTCTTC.

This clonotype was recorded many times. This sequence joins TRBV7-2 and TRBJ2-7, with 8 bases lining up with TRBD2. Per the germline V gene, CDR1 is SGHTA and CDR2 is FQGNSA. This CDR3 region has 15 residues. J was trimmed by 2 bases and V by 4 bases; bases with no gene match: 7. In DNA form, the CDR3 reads TGTGCCAGCAGCTCACTCGGACTAGCTCCCTACGAGCAGTACTTC. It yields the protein CASSSLGLAPYEQYF.

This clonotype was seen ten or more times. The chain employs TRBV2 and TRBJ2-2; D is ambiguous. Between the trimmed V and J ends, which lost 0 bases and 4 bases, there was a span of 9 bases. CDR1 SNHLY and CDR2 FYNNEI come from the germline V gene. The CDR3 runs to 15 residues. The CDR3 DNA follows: TGTGCCAGCAGTGAAGCTCGGGCATCCACCGGGGAGCTGTTTTTT. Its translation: CASSEARASTGELFF.

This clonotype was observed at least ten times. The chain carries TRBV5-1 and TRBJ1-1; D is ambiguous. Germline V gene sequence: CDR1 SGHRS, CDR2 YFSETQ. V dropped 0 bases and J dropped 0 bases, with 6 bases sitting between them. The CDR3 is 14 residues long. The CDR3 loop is CASSLDTLNTEAFF. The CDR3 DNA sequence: TGCGCCAGCAGCTTGGACACACTGAACACTGAAGCTTTCTTT.

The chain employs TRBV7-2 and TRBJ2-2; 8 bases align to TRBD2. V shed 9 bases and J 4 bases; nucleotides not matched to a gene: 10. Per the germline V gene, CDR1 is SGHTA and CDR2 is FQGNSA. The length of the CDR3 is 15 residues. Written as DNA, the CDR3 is TGTGCCAGTAGTGTCCGCGGGGGGCGCACCGGGGAGCTGTTTTTT. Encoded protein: CASSVRGGRTGELFF.

The CDR3 loop is CASSLSQYNSPLHF. The DNA for the CDR3 is TGCGCCAGCAGCTTGTCTCAGTATAATTCACCCCTCCACTTT. The chain joins TRBV5-1 to TRBJ1-6, with D uncertain. CDR1 is SGHRS, CDR2 YFSETQ, per germline. The CDR3 loop spans 14 amino acids. V was shortened by 1 base and J by 4 bases, with 6 bases between the two germline ends.

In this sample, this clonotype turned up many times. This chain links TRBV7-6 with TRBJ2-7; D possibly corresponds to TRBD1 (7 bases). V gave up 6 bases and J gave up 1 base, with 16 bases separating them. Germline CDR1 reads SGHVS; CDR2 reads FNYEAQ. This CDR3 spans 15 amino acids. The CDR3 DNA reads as TGTGCCAGCAGTTTGGAGGGGGCATGGTCCTACGAGCAGTACTTC. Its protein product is CASSLEGAWSYEQYF.

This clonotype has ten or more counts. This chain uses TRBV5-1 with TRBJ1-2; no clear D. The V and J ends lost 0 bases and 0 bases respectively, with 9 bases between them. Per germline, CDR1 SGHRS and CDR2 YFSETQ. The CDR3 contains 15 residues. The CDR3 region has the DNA TGCGCCAGCAGCTTGGAGGGCCCGGCTAACTATGGCTACACCTTC. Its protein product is CASSLEGPANYGYTF.

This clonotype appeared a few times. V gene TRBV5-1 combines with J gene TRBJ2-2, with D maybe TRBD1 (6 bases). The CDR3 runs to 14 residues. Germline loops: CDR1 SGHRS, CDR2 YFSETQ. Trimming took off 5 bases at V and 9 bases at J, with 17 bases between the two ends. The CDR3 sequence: CASRPGAVDRELFF. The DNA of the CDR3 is TGCGCCAGCAGACCAGGGGCTGTGGATCGGGAGCTGTTTTTT. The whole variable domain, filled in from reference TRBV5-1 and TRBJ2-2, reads KAGVTQTPRYLIKTRGQQVTLSCSPISGHRSVSWYQQTPGQGLQFLFEYFSETQRNKGNFPGRFSGRQFSNSRSEMNVSTLELGDSALYLCASRPGAVDRELFFGEGSRLTVL.